Below, 22 T cell receptor beta chains from the same sample are listed, as sequenced in a study of cytomegalovirus exposure and HLA in healthy donors (dated by TCRdb to the late 2010s). The library was obtained by the immunoSEQ multiplex PCR assay. For the multiplex PCR, a mixture combining 60 forward primers for TCR Vbeta segments and 13 reverse primers for TCR Jbeta segments was used. TCRdb provides this immuneACCESS table in a form limited to in-frame rearrangements. Some clones are lacking; in checked studies, under half of them reflect an unresolved V gene, and why the rest are absent is not known. The sample includes approximately 160,000 clones, with 76% observed a single time. Approximately 0.76% of the sample comes from the top ten. What was sequenced was PBMCs. These receptors were obtained from a female donor in good health and CMV-seronegative.

The sample holds a few counts of this clone. The CDR3 spells CASVRSGPTEAFF. The CDR3 DNA follows: TGTGCCAGCGTAAGAAGCGGGCCCACTGAAGCTTTCTTT. V is TRBV28 and J is TRBJ1-1, with D uncertain. The ends were cut back, 8 bases at V and 4 bases at J, with 14 bases in the middle. This CDR3 region has 13 residues. CDR1 and CDR2 (germline): MDHEN, SYDVKM.

V usage is TRBV19 and J usage is TRBJ2-3, with 12 bases matching TRBD2. After removal of 5 bases from V and 8 bases from J, the junction contained 8 bases not matched to a gene. This CDR3 region has 15 residues. Germline assignment: CDR1 LNHDA and CDR2 SQIVND (reference sequence). The CDR3 nucleotides are TGTGCCAGTAGTGTCTGGACTAGCGGGGCCCCTACGCAGTATTTT. Residues: CASSVWTSGAPTQYF.

In this sample, this clone turned up once. The gene calls are TRBV5-1 and TRBJ2-3, with D uncertain. The V gene lost 1 base and the J gene lost 1 base, with 7 bases spanning the gap. From germline, CDR1 is SGHRS and CDR2 YFSETQ. The CDR3 loop spans 14 amino acids. The CDR3: CASSLFRGTDTQYF. As DNA, the CDR3 is TGCGCCAGCAGCTTGTTTCGGGGCACAGATACGCAGTATTTT.

This clone was detected only a few times. The chain couples TRBV5-4 to TRBJ1-2; D is ambiguous. Germline V lookup: CDR1 SGHNT, CDR2 YYREEE (reference sequence). The V end was cut by 1 base, the J end by 4 bases, with 11 bases between. This CDR3 spans 14 amino acids. CDR3 loop: CASSLIGGSYGYTF. The CDR3 coding sequence is TGTGCCAGCAGCTTGATCGGCGGCAGCTATGGCTACACCTTC.

The rearrangement links TRBV30 to TRBJ1-2; the D gene is possibly TRBD1 (6 bases). Germline V gene data show CDR1 as GTSNPN and CDR2 as SVGIG (reference sequence). The CDR3 runs 13 residues. The V end lost 3 bases, the J end lost 10 bases, and 18 bases lay between the germline ends. The CDR3 DNA follows: TGTGCCTGGAGCTTCCGGGGGAGGGGGTTCTACACCTTC. Translated, it gives CAWSFRGRGFYTF.

This clone was seen a handful of times. The chain joins TRBV5-8 to TRBJ1-1; D unresolved. Germline CDR1 is SGHTS and CDR2 is YDEGEE. Trimming stripped 0 bases from V and 8 bases from J, with 17 bases between. There are 15 residues in the CDR3. The CDR3 DNA sequence: TGTGCCAGCAGCTTGGGGATCTTGCCGCAGACAGAAGCTTTCTTT. This translates into CASSLGILPQTEAFF.

The J gene is TRBJ1-1, the V gene TRBV6-1; D unclear. Trimming left V 7 bases short and J 5 bases short, with 17 bases between. This CDR3 is 14 amino acids long. Germline loops: CDR1 MNHNS, CDR2 SASEGT. Written as DNA, the CDR3 is TGTGCCAGCACCAACCTCCGAGTTCGGACTGAAGCTTTCTTT. Amino acid sequence: CASTNLRVRTEAFF.

The gene calls are TRBV27 and TRBJ1-2, with D possibly being TRBD1 (5 bases). With 5 bases removed from V and 5 bases from J, the gap between germline ends came to 12 bases. The CDR3 runs to 13 residues. Germline-derived CDR1 and CDR2 are MNHEY and SMNVEV (reference sequence). CDR3 coding DNA: TGTGCCAGCAGTCCCAGGGCAGGGTATGGCTACACCTTC. Translated, it gives CASSPRAGYGYTF.

The chain combines TRBV4-3 with TRBJ1-2, with 7 bases lining up with TRBD1. The CDR3 is 18 amino acids. J gave up 8 bases and V 0 bases, and 18 bases lay outside the gene matches. CDR1 LGHNA and CDR2 YSLEER come from the germline V gene. The CDR3 reads CASSQDERKGGAFGGYTF. In DNA form, the CDR3 reads TGCGCCAGCAGCCAAGATGAGAGGAAAGGGGGCGCTTTTGGGGGCTACACCTTC.

This chain connects TRBV7-2 to TRBJ2-7; 14 nucleotides agree with TRBD2. Germline lookup yields CDR1 SGHTA and CDR2 FQGNSA. The length of the CDR3 is 15 residues. V shed 3 bases, J shed 5 bases, and the junction held 3 bases outside the gene matches. CDR3 amino acids: CASSLGGLAGDEQYF. In DNA form, the CDR3 reads TGTGCCAGCAGCTTGGGGGGACTAGCGGGAGACGAGCAGTACTTC.

This sequence joins TRBV19 and TRBJ2-3; 13 bases are shared with TRBD2. CDR1 is LNHDA and CDR2 is SQIVND in the germline V gene (reference sequence). The CDR3 totals 16 residues. Germline trimming cut 5 bases from V and 5 bases from J; bases unmatched to any gene: 7. CDR3 nucleotide sequence: TGTGCCAGTAGTGTTGGTAGACTAGCGGGAGGAGATACGCAGTATTTT. Translating it yields CASSVGRLAGGDTQYF.

The V call is TRBV19, the J call TRBJ2-7; 8 bases match TRBD1. V dropped 3 bases and J dropped 7; count of bases not matched to a gene: 11. Germline lookup yields CDR1 LNHDA and CDR2 SQIVND (reference sequence). CDR3 size: 15 residues. CDR3 in amino acids: CASSMGQVGILEQYF. In DNA form, the CDR3 reads TGTGCCAGTAGTATGGGACAGGTGGGAATTTTGGAGCAGTACTTC.

This clone was seen more than once but under ten times. This chain links TRBV2 with TRBJ1-1; D gene ambiguous. Germline V gene lookup returns CDR1 SNHLY and CDR2 FYNNEI. This CDR3 spans 17 amino acids. Trimming stripped 5 bases from V and 4 bases from J, with 23 bases between. DNA of the CDR3: TGTGCCAGCAGTAACGTACTACCCATGACGAGGGTCACTGAAGCTTTCTTT. It yields the protein CASSNVLPMTRVTEAFF.

V is TRBV14 and J is TRBJ2-5; D perhaps matches TRBD2 (6 bases). The CDR3 spans 17 residues. The germline V and J ends were trimmed by 0 bases and 4 bases, with 18 bases remaining between them. From germline, CDR1 is SGHDN and CDR2 FVKESK. The CDR3, as DNA: TGTGCCAGCAGCCAAGATGGAGTATTGGGGGACTTAGAGACCCAGTACTTC. It is translated as CASSQDGVLGDLETQYF.

The V gene is TRBV4-2, the J gene TRBJ2-2; the match to TRBD1 covers 11 bases. CDR1 and CDR2 (germline): LGHNA, YNFKEQ. The CDR3 spans 16 residues. Trimming cost V 3 bases and J 4 bases; bases outside gene matches: 4. CDR3 amino acids: CASSQPDRGRTGELFF. In nucleotides, the CDR3 is TGTGCCAGCAGCCAGCCGGACAGGGGGCGCACCGGGGAGCTGTTTTTT.

The chain carries TRBV4-2 and TRBJ2-7, with D perhaps matching TRBD1 (5 bases). Germline-derived CDR1 and CDR2 are LGHNA and YNFKEQ. With 0 bases removed from V and 2 bases from J, the gap between germline ends came to 8 bases. This CDR3 has 14 amino acids. As DNA, the CDR3 is TGTGCCAGCAGCCAAGATCAACAGGCCTACGAGCAGTACTTC. Translated, it gives CASSQDQQAYEQYF.

This chain connects TRBV5-6 to TRBJ1-4, with 7 bases lining up with TRBD1. V trimming: 4 bases; J trimming: 1 base; junction bases outside the gene matches: 4. The V gene's germline CDR1 is SGHDT and CDR2 YYEEEE. The CDR3 has 15 residues. The CDR3 sequence: CASSTRTGTNEKLFF. In DNA form, the CDR3 reads TGTGCCAGCAGCACCCGGACAGGAACTAATGAAAAACTGTTTTTT. The variable domain in full, completed from reference TRBV5-6 and TRBJ1-4, reads DAGVTQSPTHLIKTRGQQVTLRCSPKSGHDTVSWYQQALGQGPQFIFQYYEEEERQRGNFPDRFSGHQFPNYSSELNVNALLLGDSALYLCASSTRTGTNEKLFFGSGTQLSVL.

The CDR3, as DNA: TGTGCCAGCAGTCCAGGGGGAGTAAGCTACAATGAGCAGTTCTTC. The encoded protein is CASSPGGVSYNEQFF. This chain links TRBV6-5 with TRBJ2-1, with 7 positions matching TRBD1. Germline V gene sequence: CDR1 MNHEY, CDR2 SVGAGI. The trim removed 5 bases at V and 3 bases at J, leaving 7 bases unmatched. CDR3 size: 15 residues.

This clone was recorded a few times. The chain has TRBV4-2 and TRBJ2-3; 8 nucleotides align to TRBD1. Germline CDR1 is LGHNA and CDR2 is YNFKEQ. The CDR3 runs 16 residues. Trimming cost V 1 base and J 5 bases; bases outside gene matches: 8. The CDR3 nucleotides read TGTGCCAGCAGCCAAGGCCAGGGGGCGTCAGGAGATACGCAGTATTTT. It specifies CASSQGQGASGDTQYF.

This chain connects TRBV28 to TRBJ1-2; D not resolved. The CDR3 has 13 residues. The germline gives CDR1 MDHEN, CDR2 SYDVKM. V dropped 1 base and J dropped 3 bases, with 6 bases sitting between them. The CDR3 here is CASSLSVYYGYTF. The DNA for the CDR3 is TGTGCCAGCAGTTTATCGGTATACTATGGCTACACCTTC.

The rearrangement links TRBV5-4 to TRBJ2-5, with D unclear. The CDR3 totals 15 residues. CDR1 SGHNT and CDR2 YYREEE come from the germline V gene (reference sequence). The V end lost 0 bases, the J end lost 0 bases, and 9 bases lay between the germline ends. The CDR3 DNA follows: TGTGCCAGCAGCTTGGAAGCAGGCCACCAAGAGACCCAGTACTTC. As protein: CASSLEAGHQETQYF.

This clone was found a few times. The rearrangement uses TRBV7-2 and TRBJ1-1, with D possibly being TRBD1 (5 bases). CDR3 size: 14 residues. The germline CDR1 and CDR2 sequences are SGHTA and FQGNSA. V was clipped by 5 bases and J by 6 bases, with 16 bases between them. CDR3 sequence (DNA): TGTGCCAGCAGCGTGGGACTGGGGACTGCTGAAGCTTTCTTT. It encodes CASSVGLGTAEAFF. The full variable domain, rest sourced from reference TRBV7-2 and TRBJ1-1, is GAGVSQSPSNKVTEKGKDVELRCDPISGHTALYWYRQSLGQGLEFLIYFQGNSAPDKSGLPSDRFSAERTGGSVSTLTIQRTQQEDSAVYLCASSVGLGTAEAFFGQGTRLTVV.